This TCR beta chain was recorded in a study of T cells in Graves' hyperthyroidism and ophthalmopathy (dated by TCRdb to between 2018 and 2020). Background for the entire study: TCR V-J signatures able to tell the groups apart were searched for in a discovery cohort of 90 to 100 patients, of whom under 45 had Graves' ophthalmopathy and roughly 58 had stable Graves' hyperthyroidism. Whether ophthalmopathy could be predicted prospectively was tested in an independent validation cohort made up of approximately 19 hyperthyroidism patients plus 17 patients who later progressed to ophthalmopathy. For training and testing, the 95 to 100 patients in the discovery cohort were randomly divided in a 7:3 ratio. Thyroid tissue and blood T-cell repertoires from six or seven Graves' hyperthyroidism patients were also compared in the study. Following sampling, methimazole starting at 30 mg daily was given to hyperthyroidism patients, and high-dose intravenous methylprednisolone was given to ophthalmopathy patients. TCR Vbeta CDR3 sequencing of some 140 peripheral blood samples (under 45 ophthalmopathy, roughly 72 hyperthyroidism and roughly 17 progressor patients) is reported in the paper.

Graves' hyperthyroidism was defined as stable when no progression to ophthalmopathy occurred over 18 months of follow-up. Hyperthyroidism patients were aged 18 to 65 years and newly diagnosed, with disease duration of less than 2 months. Exclusion was applied to patients with uncontrolled infections, other autoimmune diseases, pregnancy or lactation. Diagnoses were established on the basis of clinical symptoms, serum thyroxine and TRAb, thyroid ultrasound, and orbital computed tomography. Trizol reagent was used to extract total RNA, and RNA quality was then checked on an Agilent 2100 Bioanalyzer. Study-wide findings and limitations: Blood samples also contained most of the expanded thyroid clonotypes (frequency above 0.001), which suggests that blood repertoires may reflect thyroid immune responses. Ophthalmopathy was separated from stable hyperthyroidism by a 13 V-J signature model, with about 88% sensitivity and roughly 81% specificity obtained in cross-validation and 80%/75% obtained in testing. In validation, progression to ophthalmopathy was predicted by the model with almost 71% sensitivity and around 76% specificity, a median of roughly 6 months before onset. No statistical method was used to set the sample size in advance, and investigators knew the group allocation.

With respect to this clonotype: No antigen is known for it. There are no base qualities to consult, and no much larger clone falls within one base.

TCR beta CDR3 regions were amplified from RNA transcripts. A first-round RT-PCR of the TCR CDR3 used the HTBI primer set with the Qiagen OneStep RT-PCR kit. A second multiplex PCR round built the libraries, followed by size selection and purification. Libraries were sequenced paired-end with 100 bp reads on an Illumina HiSeq2000. Under the source paper's analysis protocol: SOAPnuke was used to process the raw data, throwing out any read that contained adapters or uncalled bases, had a mean Phred below 15, or lacked an exact constant-primer or identifier match. COPE v1.2.5 was used to merge high-quality paired reads, and clonotypes were defined as unique nucleotide sequences. MiTCR v1.1 was used to align the clonotypes against IMGT TRBV, TRBD and TRBJ reference segments. Analysis was restricted to V-J combinations with a frequency above 0.0001, which covered approximately 99% of repertoires. A TCS score was defined as the ratio between F50 (clonal expansion) and ExV (chaos), using BLOSUM62-based TCRdist between CDR3 peptides within each V-J. Welch's t-statistics and random forest reduced around 550 V-J features to 10 to 15, which were used in a naive Bayes classifier (R e1071). Starting from the raw public reads, TCRdb applied fastp trimming at Q25, assembled clones with MiXCR and retained in-frame beta chains. Each entry merges the rows of one CDR3 protein and shows their most common DNA and genes. The V and J calls follow TCRdb's processing rather than the paper's. In this sample the table shows 600,000 or so distinct CDR3 sequences, about 43% of which occur a single time. The ten largest clones capture approximately 8.2% of the sample.

The CDR3 runs 18 residues from the cysteine to the phenylalanine. Only the CDR3 DNA stays, 54 bases, in frame from base 1. CDR1 and CDR2 were assigned from the germline V gene as MNHNS and SASEGT. V is cut back by 5 bases and J by 4 bases, with 15 bases in the junction unmatched. The sequence is built from TRBV6-1 and TRBJ2-7; 12 central bases correspond to TRBD2. The receptor comes from a woman aged 18-29 years with Graves' hyperthyroidism. Donor details come from another sample of the same person, matched by shared clones. Sequencing was carried out using peripheral blood or thyroid tissue (not recorded which). The CDR3 protein: CASSRKTGLAGHLYEQYF. In nucleotide form, the sequence is TGTGCCAGCAGTCGAAAGACGGGACTAGCGGGCCATTTGTACGAGCAGTACTTC.